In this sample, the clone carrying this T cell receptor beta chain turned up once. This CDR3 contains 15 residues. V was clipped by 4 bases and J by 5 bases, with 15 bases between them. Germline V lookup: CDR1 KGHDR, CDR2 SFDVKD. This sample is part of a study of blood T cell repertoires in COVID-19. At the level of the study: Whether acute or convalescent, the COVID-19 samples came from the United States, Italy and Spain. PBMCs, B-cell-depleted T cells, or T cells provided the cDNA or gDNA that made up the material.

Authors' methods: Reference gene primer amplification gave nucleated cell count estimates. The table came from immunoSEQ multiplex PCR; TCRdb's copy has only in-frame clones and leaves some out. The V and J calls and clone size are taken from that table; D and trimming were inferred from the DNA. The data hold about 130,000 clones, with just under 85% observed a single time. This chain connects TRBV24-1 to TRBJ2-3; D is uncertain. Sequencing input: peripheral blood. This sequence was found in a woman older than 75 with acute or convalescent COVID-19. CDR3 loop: CATSDPTAPGDTQYF. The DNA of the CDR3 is TGTGCCACCAGTGACCCGACGGCACCAGGAGATACGCAGTATTTT.